These T cell receptor beta chains were read from a single sample in a study of blood T cell repertoires in COVID-19. Only in-frame clones appear in the TCRdb table, and some are missing; sequencing was by immunoSEQ multiplex PCR. The sample carries fewer than 200,000 clones, 75% to 90% recorded once. Sequencing input: PBMCs or T cells enriched from blood (not recorded which). The source of these receptors is a woman in her forties or fifties who had recovered from COVID-19. CDR3s include the opening cysteine and the closing phenylalanine or tryptophan. Fields, in order: clone size, V gene, J gene, D gene, CDR3 protein, CDR3 DNA. D genes are given only for firm matches. Expanded clones get a size class; other rows say once, few or many, or leave the size out.

clone_size: medium-sized
v_call: TRBV3-1/TRBV3-2
j_call: TRBJ1-2
d_call: -
cdr3_aa: CASSQERGAQGYTF
cdr3_nt: TGTGCCAGCAGCCAAGAACGGGGGGCGCAGGGCTACACCTTC

clone_size: -
v_call: TRBV7-9
j_call: TRBJ1-3
d_call: TRBD1
cdr3_aa: CASSPYRGQFSGNTIYF
cdr3_nt: TGTGCCAGCAGCCCTTACAGGGGGCAATTCTCTGGAAACACCATATATTTT

clone_size: once
v_call: TRBV30
j_call: TRBJ1-6
d_call: -
cdr3_aa: CAWSGLSGITSPLHF
cdr3_nt: TGTGCCTGGAGCGGATTATCGGGGATTACCTCACCCCTCCACTTT

clone_size: -
v_call: TRBV19
j_call: TRBJ1-2
d_call: -
cdr3_aa: CASSQGAGYTF
cdr3_nt: TGTGCCAGTAGCCAAGGGGCTGGCTACACCTTC

clone_size: -
v_call: TRBV29-1
j_call: TRBJ2-4
d_call: TRBD1
cdr3_aa: CSVTGQGSLYF
cdr3_nt: TGCAGCGTAACGGGACAGGGAAGTTTGTACTTC

clone_size: -
v_call: TRBV7-3
j_call: TRBJ1-2
d_call: -
cdr3_aa: CARGSGLHHGYTF
cdr3_nt: TGTGCCAGGGGGAGCGGGCTGCACCATGGCTACACCTTC

clone_size: -
v_call: TRBV7-2
j_call: TRBJ1-1
d_call: -
cdr3_aa: CASSLAAGVATEAFF
cdr3_nt: TGTGCCAGCAGCTTAGCGGCGGGGGTGGCCACTGAAGCTTTCTTT

clone_size: -
v_call: TRBV7-9
j_call: TRBJ1-1
d_call: -
cdr3_aa: CATEEFSNTEAFF
cdr3_nt: TGTGCCACGGAGGAGTTCTCGAACACTGAAGCTTTCTTT

clone_size: once
v_call: TRBV18
j_call: TRBJ1-1
d_call: -
cdr3_aa: CASSPRSGGTEAFF
cdr3_nt: TGTGCCAGCTCACCACGGTCCGGAGGGACTGAAGCTTTCTTT

clone_size: once
v_call: TRBV3-1/TRBV3-2
j_call: TRBJ2-4
d_call: TRBD2
cdr3_aa: CASSPSTSGGKNIQYF
cdr3_nt: TGTGCCAGCAGCCCCTCTACCAGCGGGGGTAAAAACATTCAGTACTTC

clone_size: -
v_call: TRBV6-5
j_call: TRBJ2-1
d_call: TRBD2
cdr3_aa: CASRLAGGLDEQFF
cdr3_nt: TGTGCCAGCAGGTTAGCGGGGGGTCTCGATGAGCAGTTCTTC

clone_size: -
v_call: TRBV28
j_call: TRBJ1-3
d_call: -
cdr3_aa: CASSFEGAGNTIYF
cdr3_nt: TGTGCCAGCAGTTTTGAGGGGGCTGGAAACACCATATATTTT

clone_size: -
v_call: TRBV5-4
j_call: TRBJ1-2
d_call: TRBD1
cdr3_aa: CASSRDRNYGYTF
cdr3_nt: TGTGCCAGCAGCCGGGACAGAAACTATGGCTACACCTTC

clone_size: -
v_call: TRBV7-9
j_call: TRBJ1-2
d_call: -
cdr3_aa: CASSPQEGYGYTF
cdr3_nt: TGTGCCAGCAGCCCCCAGGAGGGCTATGGCTACACCTTC

clone_size: -
v_call: TRBV11-3
j_call: TRBJ2-1
d_call: -
cdr3_aa: CASSLRSPYNEQFF
cdr3_nt: TGTGCCAGCAGCTTACGGAGTCCCTACAATGAGCAGTTCTTC

clone_size: -
v_call: TRBV30
j_call: TRBJ2-1
d_call: -
cdr3_aa: CAWASPGIPAYNEQFF
cdr3_nt: TGTGCCTGGGCGTCTCCCGGGATCCCGGCCTACAATGAGCAGTTCTTC

clone_size: -
v_call: TRBV5-1
j_call: TRBJ2-2
d_call: TRBD2
cdr3_aa: CASSLRRTSGITGELFF
cdr3_nt: TGCGCCAGCAGCTTGCGTAGGACTAGCGGGATTACCGGGGAGCTGTTTTTT

clone_size: few
v_call: TRBV6-6
j_call: TRBJ2-3
d_call: TRBD1
cdr3_aa: CASLPGQGTDTQYF
cdr3_nt: TGTGCCAGTCTTCCGGGACAGGGGACAGATACGCAGTATTTT

clone_size: few
v_call: TRBV20-1
j_call: TRBJ1-3
d_call: -
cdr3_aa: CREGWGNTIYF
cdr3_nt: TGCAGGGAGGGTTGGGGAAACACCATATATTTT

clone_size: -
v_call: TRBV9
j_call: TRBJ2-3
d_call: TRBD2
cdr3_aa: CASSKRTSGTDTQYF
cdr3_nt: TGTGCCAGCAGCAAACGGACTAGCGGCACAGATACGCAGTATTTT

clone_size: -
v_call: TRBV27
j_call: TRBJ1-2
d_call: -
cdr3_aa: CASSPRSISNYGYTF
cdr3_nt: TGTGCCAGCAGTCCCCGTTCTATTAGTAACTATGGCTACACCTTC

clone_size: -
v_call: TRBV6-2/TRBV6-3
j_call: TRBJ1-5
d_call: TRBD1
cdr3_aa: CASSRIRGQGGPYSNQPQHF
cdr3_nt: TGTGCCAGCAGTCGGATACGGGGACAGGGGGGTCCTTATAGCAATCAGCCCCAGCATTTT

clone_size: -
v_call: TRBV7-2
j_call: TRBJ2-1
d_call: TRBD2
cdr3_aa: CASSFPRTSLGNEQFF
cdr3_nt: TGTGCCAGCAGCTTCCCCCGGACTAGTTTGGGGAATGAGCAGTTCTTC

clone_size: -
v_call: TRBV28
j_call: TRBJ1-3
d_call: -
cdr3_aa: CASSYLRSSGNTIYF
cdr3_nt: TGTGCCAGCAGTTACTTGAGAAGCTCTGGAAACACCATATATTTT

clone_size: -
v_call: TRBV6-5
j_call: TRBJ1-1
d_call: -
cdr3_aa: CASSYSLGEGEAFF
cdr3_nt: TGTGCCAGCAGTTACTCACTCGGGGAGGGTGAAGCTTTCTTT

clone_size: -
v_call: TRBV7-8
j_call: TRBJ2-2
d_call: TRBD2
cdr3_aa: CASGLAGLYTGELFF
cdr3_nt: TGTGCCAGTGGGCTAGCGGGATTGTACACCGGGGAGCTGTTTTTT